These 9 T cell receptor beta chains were all obtained from the same sample, sequenced in a study of cytomegalovirus exposure and HLA in healthy donors. PCR amplification relied on 60 Vbeta primers (plus 13 Jbeta primers). The protocol was immunoSEQ multiplex PCR, while the TCRdb copy is restricted to in-frame clones and leaves out a portion. This sample yields around 180,000 clones, of which around 73% are seen a single time; roughly 2.3% belongs to the top ten. The sample taken for sequencing was PBMCs. Every receptor here comes from a man aged 55 to 70 in good health and CMV-seronegative.

V and J are TRBV10-1 and TRBJ2-2, with TRBD1 matching 7 bases. V dropped 6 bases and J dropped 5; count of bases not matched to a gene: 6. Germline V gene data show CDR1 as WNHNN and CDR2 as SYGVQD (reference sequence). CDR3 length: 14 amino acids. The CDR3 reads CASSRGQATGELFF. The DNA of the CDR3 is TGCGCCAGCAGCCGAGGACAGGCTACCGGGGAGCTGTTTTTT.

V and J are TRBV29-1 and TRBJ2-3; 7 bases map to TRBD1. This CDR3 comprises 14 residues. Per germline, CDR1 SQVTM and CDR2 ANQGSEA. J was trimmed by 0 bases and V by 1 base; bases with no gene match: 1. The CDR3 bases are TGCAGCGTTGAAGGACAGGGCAGCACAGATACGCAGTATTTT. It is translated as CSVEGQGSTDTQYF.

This clone came up a few times. The CDR3 bases are TGTGCCAGCAGCTTCGCAGGGGAAGGGGATAGCAATCAGCCCCAGCATTTT. Encoded protein: CASSFAGEGDSNQPQHF. The gene calls are TRBV7-4 and TRBJ1-5, with D possibly matching TRBD1 (6 bases). The CDR3 has 17 residues. Trimming left V 3 bases short and J 0 bases short, with 15 bases between. Germline V gene lookup returns CDR1 SGHVT and CDR2 SQSDAQ.

There are a few counts of this clone. The chain couples TRBV6-5 to TRBJ2-5; 10 bases are shared with TRBD2. Germline V gives CDR1 MNHEY, CDR2 SVGAGI. Trimming at V came to 8 bases and at J to 5 bases, leaving 11 bases not matched to a gene. There are 15 residues in the CDR3. The CDR3 sequence is CASGETSGDWETQYF. CDR3 coding DNA: TGTGCCAGCGGCGAAACTAGCGGGGATTGGGAGACCCAGTACTTC.

The V gene is TRBV5-1, the J gene TRBJ2-1; no clear D gene. The CDR3 length is 13 residues. V shed 1 base and J shed 4 bases, with 6 bases lying between them. Germline V gene lookup returns CDR1 SGHRS and CDR2 YFSETQ. CDR3 sequence (DNA): TGCGCCAGCAGCTTGAGAGCTTACAATGAGCAGTTCTTC. As protein: CASSLRAYNEQFF.

The chain links TRBV6-1 to TRBJ2-3; 11 bases match TRBD1. The germline V gene encodes CDR1 MNHNS and CDR2 SASEGT. V trimming: 5 bases; J trimming: 5 bases; junction bases outside the gene matches: 3. This CDR3 is 14 amino acids long. The CDR3 region has the DNA TGTGCCAGCAGTCCCGGGACAGGGGGAGATACGCAGTATTTT. Encoded protein: CASSPGTGGDTQYF.

This clone was recorded a few times. V gene TRBV7-2 combines with J gene TRBJ2-3, with D unresolved. The CDR3 has 15 amino acids. The V gene's germline CDR1 is SGHTA and CDR2 FQGNSA. V lost 5 bases and J lost 4, with 16 bases in between. This chain's CDR3 is CASSLPETLADTQYF. The CDR3 nucleotides are TGTGCCAGCAGCCTGCCCGAGACCCTAGCAGATACGCAGTATTTT. Using reference TRBV7-2 and TRBJ2-3 for the parts outside the CDR3, the full variable domain is GAGVSQSPSNKVTEKGKDVELRCDPISGHTALYWYRQSLGQGLEFLIYFQGNSAPDKSGLPSDRFSAERTGGSVSTLTIQRTQQEDSAVYLCASSLPETLADTQYFGPGTRLTVL.

To note about this clone: Distinct nucleotide sequences in the sample also encode this CDR3. This chain links TRBV4-3 with TRBJ2-5; D gene ambiguous. The CDR3 contains 13 residues. Per germline, CDR1 LGHNA and CDR2 YSLEER. The ends were cut back, 1 base at V and 4 bases at J, with 7 bases in the middle. CDR3 protein: CASSQALRETQYF. The CDR3 bases are TGCGCCAGCAGCCAAGCCCTCAGAGAGACCCAGTACTTC.

V is TRBV9 and J is TRBJ2-5; 7 bases agree with TRBD1. The J call is doubtful: the DNA matches TRBJ2-7 better. This CDR3 region has 15 residues. Germline V CDR1 and CDR2: SGDLS, YYNGEE. CDR3 sequence (DNA): TGTGCCAGCAGCGTTGAACCAGGGGGCTCCTACGAGCAGTACTTC. Its protein is CASSVEPGGSYEQYF.